Listed below are T cell receptor beta chains from one sample, sequenced in a study of T cells in localized non-small cell lung cancer. Produced via immunoSEQ multiplex PCR; TCRdb's table is partial and in-frame only. The sample has tens of thousands of clones, 86% seen once; the top ten hold less than 25%. The specimen was peripheral blood, collected before any cancer treatment. The receptors come from a male donor aged 60 or over with stage III squamous cell lung carcinoma. CDR3s include the opening cysteine and the closing phenylalanine or tryptophan. D genes are given only for firm matches. Clone size appears in some rows only: once, few, many, or a class for an expanded clone.

clone_size: NA; d_call: NA; v_call: TRBV29-1; j_call: TRBJ2-3; cdr3_aa: CSVEGKSTDTQYF; cdr3_nt: TGCAGCGTTGAAGGGAAGAGCACAGATACGCAGTATTTT
clone_size: NA; d_call: NA; v_call: TRBV6-4; j_call: TRBJ1-6; cdr3_aa: CASSDSRARVTNSPLHF; cdr3_nt: TGTGCCAGCAGTGACTCGAGGGCCAGGGTCACGAATTCACCCCTCCACTTT
clone_size: NA; d_call: NA; v_call: TRBV18; j_call: TRBJ2-5; cdr3_aa: CASSPQGSEETQYF; cdr3_nt: TGTGCCAGCTCACCTCAGGGTTCCGAAGAGACCCAGTACTTC
clone_size: NA; d_call: TRBD1; v_call: TRBV19; j_call: TRBJ1-1; cdr3_aa: CASSTGTGGLNTEAFF; cdr3_nt: TGTGCCAGTAGTACCGGGACAGGGGGCTTAAACACTGAAGCTTTCTTT
clone_size: NA; d_call: TRBD2; v_call: TRBV6-6; j_call: TRBJ2-3; cdr3_aa: CASILSGGAVTDTQYF; cdr3_nt: TGTGCCAGCATCCTGAGCGGGGGGGCGGTCACAGATACGCAGTATTTT
clone_size: NA; d_call: NA; v_call: TRBV9; j_call: TRBJ1-2; cdr3_aa: CASSQVVVHVDGYTF; cdr3_nt: TGTGCCAGCAGCCAGGTAGTTGTGCACGTGGATGGCTACACCTTC
clone_size: NA; d_call: NA; v_call: TRBV10-2; j_call: TRBJ2-3; cdr3_aa: CASMISGPTDTQYF; cdr3_nt: TGCGCCAGCATGATTAGCGGACCCACAGATACGCAGTATTTT
clone_size: NA; d_call: NA; v_call: TRBV9; j_call: TRBJ2-2; cdr3_aa: CASSALQGANTGELFF; cdr3_nt: TGTGCCAGCAGCGCCCTGCAGGGCGCGAACACCGGGGAGCTGTTTTTT
clone_size: few; d_call: NA; v_call: TRBV28; j_call: TRBJ1-3; cdr3_aa: CASSSNLLMDTSSGNTIYF; cdr3_nt: TGTGCCAGCAGTTCTAACCTTTTGATGGACACCTCCTCTGGAAACACCATATATTTT
clone_size: NA; d_call: NA; v_call: TRBV2; j_call: TRBJ1-3; cdr3_aa: CASRSGNTIYF; cdr3_nt: TGTGCCAGCAGGTCTGGAAACACCATATATTTT
clone_size: NA; d_call: NA; v_call: TRBV4-2; j_call: TRBJ1-2; cdr3_aa: CASSQGGRNYGYTF; cdr3_nt: TGTGCCAGCAGCCAGGGGGGTAGGAACTATGGCTACACCTTC